The 15 T cell receptor beta chains in this list originate from one sample, sequenced in a study of graft-versus-host responses after intestinal transplantation (dated by TCRdb to the early 2020s). These receptors' antigens are unknown. The library was obtained by the immunoSEQ multiplex PCR assay. In its TCRdb copy, this immuneACCESS table keeps in-frame sequences only and misses some clones. Where compared with another copy, unresolved V genes explain less than half of these, and the others have no known cause. The sample contains roughly 100,000 clones, over 85% of them found a single time. The ten largest clonotypes hold under 1.5% of the sample. The time point label here, explained by the study, means: cells obtained before transplantation from donor or recipient. This sample comprised unstimulated CD8+ T cells sorted from spleen or lymph node cells, obtained before intestinal transplant. All receptors come from a human donor who received an intestinal transplant.

In its sample, this clone was seen once. This chain uses TRBV9 with TRBJ1-3; D gene unclear. Germline CDR1 SGDLS, CDR2 YYNGEE. Trimming cost V 1 base and J 1 base, with 3 bases left between them. The CDR3 loop spans 13 amino acids. The CDR3 DNA follows: TGTGCCAGCAGCGTAATGTCTGGAAACACCATATATTTT. Protein sequence: CASSVMSGNTIYF.

The V and J genes are TRBV5-4 and TRBJ1-2, with D perhaps matching TRBD1 (6 bases). The CDR3 loop spans 13 amino acids. V lost 2 bases and J lost 8, with 13 bases in between. CDR1 SGHNT and CDR2 YYREEE come from the germline V gene (reference sequence). CDR3 in DNA: TGTGCCAGCAGCTTCCCAGGGGAGAGGGGCTACACCTTC. Residues: CASSFPGERGYTF.

The J gene is TRBJ1-1, the V gene TRBV28; D ambiguous. The germline V gene has CDR1 MDHEN and CDR2 SYDVKM. The CDR3 is 15 residues long. Trimming stripped 4 bases from V and 2 bases from J, with 14 bases between. The CDR3 is CASSWANTINTEAFF. In DNA form, the CDR3 reads TGTGCCAGCAGTTGGGCCAATACTATAAACACTGAAGCTTTCTTT.

This chain connects TRBV7-9 to TRBJ2-7; a weak D match, TRBD1 (5 bases). The CDR3 has 14 amino acids. The V gene's germline CDR1 is SEHNR and CDR2 FQNEAQ (reference sequence). Deletions cut 2 bases from V and 3 bases from J, with 11 bases between. Written as DNA, the CDR3 is TGTGCCAGCAGCTTACTGGGGCAGATCTACGAGCAGTACTTC. Protein: CASSLLGQIYEQYF.

This clone was observed a single time. V and J are TRBV6-6 and TRBJ1-4; tentatively, D is TRBD1 (5 bases). The CDR3 sequence is 14 residues long. Trimming pared 0 bases from V and 6 bases from J, leaving 8 bases between. CDR1 MNHNY and CDR2 SVGAGI come from the germline V gene (reference sequence). DNA for the CDR3: TGTGCCAGCAGTTACTCCCAGGGTTATGAAAAACTGTTTTTT. Translated: CASSYSQGYEKLFF.

This clone was detected once. The V call is TRBV5-5, the J call TRBJ2-3; tentative D call: TRBD1 (7 bases). V was cut by 4 bases and J by 1 base, with 13 bases left in between. CDR3 size: 15 residues. From germline, CDR1 is SGHKS and CDR2 YYEKEE (reference sequence). CDR3 in DNA: TGTGCCAGCAGCGCAGGAGGGACAGGCACAGATACGCAGTATTTT. Amino acid sequence: CASSAGGTGTDTQYF. Complete variable domain (other parts from reference TRBV5-5 and TRBJ2-3): DAGVTQSPTHLIKTRGQQVTLRCSPISGHKSVSWYQQVLGQGPQFIFQYYEKEERGRGNFPDRFSARQFPNYSSELNVNALLLGDSALYLCASSAGGTGTDTQYFGPGTRLTVL.

This rearrangement joins TRBV19 to TRBJ1-1; D is ambiguous. The germline V and J ends were trimmed by 5 bases and 4 bases, with 5 bases remaining between them. The CDR3 sequence is 11 residues long. The germline CDR1 and CDR2 sequences are LNHDA and SQIVND (reference sequence). In DNA, the CDR3 is TGTGCCAGTAGTGTCGGCACTGAAGCTTTCTTT. Residues: CASSVGTEAFF.

The chain carries TRBV15 and TRBJ1-2, with 9 bases fitting TRBD1. In germline, CDR1 is LNHNV, CDR2 YYDKDF (reference sequence). J gave up 8 bases and V 3 bases, and 7 bases lay outside the gene matches. This CDR3 has 14 amino acids. The CDR3 nucleotides are TGTGCCACCAGCAGTTCCGGGACAGGGAACGGCTACACCTTC. This encodes CATSSSGTGNGYTF.

This chain connects TRBV7-2 to TRBJ2-7; D gene uncertain. Germline V gives CDR1 SGHTA, CDR2 FQGNSA. V shed 1 base and J shed 1 base, with 8 bases lying between them. This CDR3 spans 14 amino acids. The CDR3 spells CASSLVPRSYEQYF. CDR3 sequence (DNA): TGTGCCAGCAGCTTAGTCCCCCGGTCCTACGAGCAGTACTTC.

The rearrangement joins TRBV6-5 to TRBJ2-7; D not certain. Germline loops: CDR1 MNHEY, CDR2 SVGAGI. There are 13 residues in the CDR3. The V end lost 7 bases, the J end lost 2 bases, and 12 bases lay between the germline ends. The CDR3 DNA reads TGTGCCAGCAACCTAGGTGGTGCCTACGAGCAGTACTTC. It specifies CASNLGGAYEQYF.

This clone was observed a single time. The rearrangement joins TRBV27 to TRBJ2-1; D is undetermined. The germline V and J ends were trimmed by 5 bases and 5 bases, with 10 bases remaining between them. CDR3 length equals 13 residues. Germline V CDR1 and CDR2: MNHEY, SMNVEV (reference sequence). In nucleotides, the CDR3 is TGTGCCAGCAGTCTCTACATCGACAATGAGCAGTTCTTC. Its protein is CASSLYIDNEQFF.

The chain employs TRBV30 and TRBJ2-4; D not resolved. The V end lost 1 base, the J end lost 9 bases, and 13 bases lay between the germline ends. This CDR3 comprises 13 residues. Germline V gene sequence: CDR1 GTSNPN, CDR2 SVGIG (reference sequence). The CDR3 sequence: CAWSALKSSIQYF. CDR3 bases: TGTGCCTGGAGTGCCTTAAAATCGAGCATTCAGTACTTC. Variable domain in full (rest from reference TRBV30 and TRBJ2-4): SQTIHQWPATLVQPVGSPLSLECTVEGTSNPNLYWYRQAAGRGLQLLFYSVGIGQISSEVPQNLSASRPQDRQFILSSKKLLLSDSGFYLCAWSALKSSIQYFGAGTRLSVL.

The chain joins TRBV25-1 to TRBJ2-1, with unresolved D. The CDR3 consists of 11 residues. V shed 2 bases and J shed 8 bases, with 4 bases lying between them. In germline, CDR1 is MGHDK, CDR2 SYGVNS. The CDR3 reads CASSEIYEQFF. The CDR3 bases are TGTGCCAGCAGTGAAATATATGAGCAGTTCTTC.

This chain connects TRBV27 to TRBJ1-2; D gene uncertain. With 3 bases removed from V and 4 bases from J, the gap between germline ends came to 12 bases. The CDR3 has 14 residues. Germline V gene lookup returns CDR1 MNHEY and CDR2 SMNVEV (reference sequence). CDR3 amino acids: CASSFGQAGYGYTF. The CDR3 DNA sequence: TGTGCCAGCAGTTTTGGGCAGGCGGGCTATGGCTACACCTTC.

The chain carries TRBV7-9 and TRBJ1-2; tentative D call: TRBD1 (5 bases). CDR1 is SEHNR and CDR2 is FQNEAQ in the germline V gene (reference sequence). Trimming stripped 6 bases from V and 8 bases from J, with 19 bases between. CDR3 size: 14 residues. The CDR3 DNA is TGTGCCAGCAGTTCGGCTTCGGGGACTGGGGGCTACACCTTC. Translated, it gives CASSSASGTGGYTF.